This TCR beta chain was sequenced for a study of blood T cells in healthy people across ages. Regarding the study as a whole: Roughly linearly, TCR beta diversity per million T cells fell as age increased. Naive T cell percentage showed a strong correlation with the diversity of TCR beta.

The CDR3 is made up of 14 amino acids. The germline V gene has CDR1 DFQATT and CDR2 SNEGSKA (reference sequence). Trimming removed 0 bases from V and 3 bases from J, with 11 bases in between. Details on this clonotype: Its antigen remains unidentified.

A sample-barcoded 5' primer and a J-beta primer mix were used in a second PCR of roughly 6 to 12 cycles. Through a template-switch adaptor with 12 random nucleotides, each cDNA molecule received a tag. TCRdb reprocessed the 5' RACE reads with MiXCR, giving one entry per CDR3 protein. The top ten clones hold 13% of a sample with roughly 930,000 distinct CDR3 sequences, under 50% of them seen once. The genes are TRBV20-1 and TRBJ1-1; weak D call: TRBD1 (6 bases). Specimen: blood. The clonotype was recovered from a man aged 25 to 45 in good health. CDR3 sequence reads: CSARDAGAYTEAFF. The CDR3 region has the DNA TGCAGTGCTAGAGATGCGGGGGCCTACACTGAAGCTTTCTTT.